These 22 T cell receptor beta chains share one sample of origin, sequenced in a study of CD8+ T cells in alopecia areata. Specified treatment: oral pan-JAK inhibitor, 5-10 mg twice daily. Extracted from the samples, RNA was reverse transcribed into cDNA to serve as the sequencing template. Generated by immunoSEQ multiplex PCR, the TCRdb table keeps only in-frame clones and is missing some. The sample lists 150,000 to 200,000 clones, about three fifths occurring once. The starting material was CD4+ T cells sorted from blood, obtained at week 24, from a patient treated with tofacitinib. These receptors originate from a human donor with alopecia areata.

CDR3 loop: CSPSDRATDTQYF. CDR3 sequence (DNA): TGCAGCCCTAGTGACAGGGCCACAGATACGCAGTATTTT. V usage is TRBV29-1 and J usage is TRBJ2-3; 7 bases line up with TRBD1. CDR3 size: 13 residues. Germline lookup yields CDR1 SQVTM and CDR2 ANQGSEA. Losses at the gene ends were 8 bases for V and 2 bases for J; bases not matched to a gene: 7.

This clone was found a few times. The V call is TRBV7-2, the J call TRBJ2-7; D call uncertain. The CDR3 has 14 amino acids. V lost 5 bases and J lost 0, with 11 bases in between. The germline V gene encodes CDR1 SGHTA and CDR2 FQGNSA. The CDR3: CASSTRWASYEQYF. The CDR3 DNA is TGTGCCAGCAGCACTCGATGGGCCTCCTACGAGCAGTACTTC.

This chain links TRBV15 with TRBJ1-4, with a weak D call TRBD1 (5 bases). The germline gives CDR1 LNHNV, CDR2 YYDKDF (reference sequence). Trimming pared 5 bases from V and 5 bases from J, leaving 18 bases between. The CDR3 spans 16 residues. CDR3 sequence: CATSGRGTGRNEKLFF. CDR3 DNA sequence: TGTGCCACCAGCGGGCGGGGGACTGGAAGAAATGAAAAACTGTTTTTT.

The J gene is TRBJ1-6, the V gene TRBV7-8; no clear D. Germline V CDR1 and CDR2: SGHVS, FQNEAQ. V was trimmed by 1 base and J by 10 bases, leaving 11 bases between them. The CDR3 runs to 14 residues. The CDR3 bases are TGTGCCAGCAGCTTAGAGGTGTGGGGATCACCCCTCCACTTT. Translating it yields CASSLEVWGSPLHF. The entire variable domain, with the rest obtained from reference TRBV7-8 and TRBJ1-6, is as follows: GAGVSQSPRYKVAKRGQDVALRCDPISGHVSLFWYQQALGQGPEFLTYFQNEAQLDKSGLPSDRFFAERPEGSVSTLKIQRTQQEDSAVYLCASSLEVWGSPLHFGNGTRLTVT.

This clone was found a few times. The chain links TRBV23-1 to TRBJ2-4; 8 bases are a match to TRBD1. TRBV23-1 belongs to the ORF category, with a function that is uncertain. Trimming cost V 6 bases and J 1 base; bases outside gene matches: 2. The CDR3 is made up of 14 amino acids. The CDR3, as DNA: TGCGCCAGCAGGACAGGGGAGGCCAAAAACATTCAGTACTTC. It encodes CASRTGEAKNIQYF.

The J gene is TRBJ2-4, the V gene TRBV14; a weak D match, TRBD1 (5 bases). This CDR3 region has 14 residues. Trimming took off 2 bases at V and 5 bases at J, with 10 bases between the two ends. Germline V gene lookup returns CDR1 SGHDN and CDR2 FVKESK. Here the CDR3 reads CASSQLTQENIQYF. CDR3 sequence (DNA): TGTGCCAGCAGCCAACTAACACAGGAAAACATTCAGTACTTC.

The genes are TRBV25-1 and TRBJ2-7; 8 positions match TRBD2. With V trimmed by 8 bases and J by 2 bases, 17 bases remained unmatched. The CDR3 runs to 17 residues. CDR1 and CDR2 from the germline V gene are MGHDK and SYGVNS. CDR3 bases: TGTGCCAGCGCCTCGCCCACTGGCGGGGGGTCCCCCTACGAGCAGTACTTC. Translation: CASASPTGGGSPYEQYF.

About this clone: Other DNA sequences in the same sample also yield this CDR3. V usage is TRBV29-1 and J usage is TRBJ1-1; 7 positions match TRBD1. The V and J ends lost 6 bases and 2 bases, in that order; junction bases with no gene match: 3. This CDR3 comprises 12 residues. Germline CDR1 and CDR2: SQVTM and ANQGSEA. The CDR3 reads CSVGTVNTEAFF. The CDR3 DNA follows: TGCAGCGTAGGGACAGTCAACACTGAAGCTTTCTTT.

The table lists this clone with a count of one. The chain has TRBV7-2 and TRBJ2-5; 8 bases are a match to TRBD1. Germline V gene data show CDR1 as SGHTA and CDR2 as FQGNSA. This CDR3 region has 14 residues. Trimming removed 5 bases from V and 5 bases from J; junction bases left unmatched: 7. The CDR3 is CASSPGQVYETQYF. The CDR3 coding sequence is TGTGCCAGCAGCCCGGGACAGGTTTACGAGACCCAGTACTTC.

The rearrangement uses TRBV30 and TRBJ1-6; 7 bases match TRBD1. From germline, CDR1 is GTSNPN and CDR2 SVGIG (reference sequence). This CDR3 contains 13 residues. The trim removed 3 bases at V and 8 bases at J, leaving 4 bases unmatched. The CDR3 loop is CAWRGQSHSPLHF. The CDR3 bases are TGTGCCTGGAGGGGACAGTCGCATTCACCCCTCCACTTT.

This clone was counted at least ten times. This rearrangement joins TRBV2 to TRBJ1-5; 9 bases match TRBD1. V was clipped by 6 bases and J by 7 bases; unmatched bases: 7. CDR3 size: 14 residues. Germline loops: CDR1 SNHLY, CDR2 FYNNEI. CDR3 bases: TGTGCCAGCAGGTTACAGGGGGCTCGGCAGCCCCAGCATTTT. It translates to CASRLQGARQPQHF.

The chain is built from TRBV4-3 and TRBJ1-5; D unresolved. The CDR3 extends over 17 amino acids. Germline V gives CDR1 LGHNA, CDR2 YSLEER. Trimming removed 0 bases at V and 0 bases at J, with 12 bases between. CDR3 residues: CASSQERWGYSNQPQHF. The CDR3 nucleotides read TGCGCCAGCAGCCAAGAAAGGTGGGGTTATAGCAATCAGCCCCAGCATTTT.

This clone has a single count. The rearrangement uses TRBV7-3 and TRBJ1-6, with D uncertain. Trimming left V 2 bases short and J 10 bases short, with 15 bases between. The germline V gene encodes CDR1 SGHTA and CDR2 FQGTGA. The CDR3 length is 15 residues. The DNA for the CDR3 is TGTGCCAGCAGCTTAGACGGTATGGGGAGATCACCCCTCCACTTT. The encoded protein is CASSLDGMGRSPLHF.

V and J are TRBV5-1 and TRBJ2-7; 10 nucleotides align to TRBD1. CDR1 and CDR2 (germline): SGHRS, YFSETQ. The CDR3 is 16 amino acids. The J segment lost 5 bases and the V segment lost 0 bases, leaving 8 bases of the junction unmatched. The CDR3 reads CASSLAPGTGANEQYF. In DNA, the CDR3 is TGCGCCAGCAGCTTGGCCCCCGGGACAGGGGCCAACGAGCAGTACTTC.

This clone was seen only a few times. The V gene is TRBV29-1, the J gene TRBJ2-7; 10 bases align to TRBD2. V shed 6 bases, J shed 2 bases, and the junction held 10 bases outside the gene matches. In germline, CDR1 is SQVTM, CDR2 ANQGSEA. The length of the CDR3 is 15 residues. The CDR3 nucleotides are TGCAGCGTAGGGGTAGCGGGGGGATCTACCTACGAGCAGTACTTC. This translates into CSVGVAGGSTYEQYF.

The chain joins TRBV7-2 to TRBJ1-5; D is perhaps TRBD1 (6 bases). The CDR3 is 16 amino acids. Trimming left V 5 bases short and J 2 bases short, with 16 bases between. CDR1 and CDR2 from the germline V gene are SGHTA and FQGNSA. This CDR3 reads CASSPDGTLGNQPQHF. The CDR3 DNA reads TGTGCCAGCAGCCCTGACGGGACATTGGGCAATCAGCCCCAGCATTTT.

The V gene is TRBV7-7, the J gene TRBJ2-5; D is undetermined. The CDR3 runs to 13 residues. CDR1 is SSHAT, CDR2 FNYEAQ, per germline (reference sequence). The ends were cut back, 0 bases at V and 5 bases at J, with 7 bases in the middle. The CDR3 reads CASSLAVVETQYF. In DNA form, the CDR3 reads TGTGCCAGCAGCTTAGCTGTCGTGGAGACCCAGTACTTC.

The J gene is TRBJ1-4, the V gene TRBV14, with 7 positions matching TRBD1. The germline gives CDR1 SGHDN, CDR2 FVKESK. The CDR3 runs 16 residues. The V segment lost 0 bases and the J segment 4 bases; nucleotides outside the gene matches: 5. CDR3 bases: TGTGCCAGCAGCCAAGAACGGGGACAGCTTAATGAAAAACTGTTTTTT. Translation: CASSQERGQLNEKLFF.

The chain combines TRBV27 with TRBJ1-5, with TRBD1 matching over 7 bases. Germline assignment: CDR1 MNHEY and CDR2 SMNVEV (reference sequence). With 3 bases clipped from V and 4 bases from J, the junction kept 3 bases outside the gene matches. The CDR3 extends over 14 amino acids. Here the CDR3 reads CASSFSTGNQPQHF. DNA of the CDR3: TGTGCCAGCAGTTTTTCGACAGGGAATCAGCCCCAGCATTTT.

The chain couples TRBV5-1 to TRBJ2-7, with 9 bases matching TRBD1. Germline CDR1 and CDR2: SGHRS and YFSETQ. Trimming took 1 base from V and 5 from J; bases not matched to a gene: 10. The CDR3 consists of 16 residues. CDR3 protein: CASSLQGQGHLDEQYF. The CDR3 DNA reads as TGCGCCAGCAGCTTGCAAGGACAGGGGCATCTGGACGAGCAGTACTTC.

The table lists this clone with a few counts. The chain is built from TRBV27 and TRBJ2-7, with 9 positions matching TRBD1. Germline loops: CDR1 MNHEY, CDR2 SMNVEV (reference sequence). This CDR3 contains 13 residues. J lost 5 bases, V lost 8 bases, and 7 bases had no gene match. The CDR3 nucleotides read TGTGCCAGCCGAGGGACAGGGAGAAACGAGCAGTACTTC. Translating gives CASRGTGRNEQYF.

This clone was counted a single time. The V and J genes are TRBV7-9 and TRBJ2-1; D could derive from TRBD1 or TRBD2 (6 bases each). This CDR3 is built from 11 residues. V was trimmed by 8 bases and J by 16 bases, leaving 18 bases between them. Germline CDR1 reads SEHNR; CDR2 reads FQNEAQ (reference sequence). DNA of the CDR3: TGTGCCAGCCCAAGGGGGGACGAGACCTTCTTC. This codes for CASPRGDETFF. Together with reference TRBV7-9 and TRBJ2-1, the CDR3 gives the full variable domain: DTGVSQNPRHKITKRGQNVTFRCDPISEHNRLYWYRQTLGQGPEFLTYFQNEAQLEKSRLLSDRFSAERPKGSFSTLEIQRTEQGDSAMYLCASPRGDETFFGPGTRLTVL.